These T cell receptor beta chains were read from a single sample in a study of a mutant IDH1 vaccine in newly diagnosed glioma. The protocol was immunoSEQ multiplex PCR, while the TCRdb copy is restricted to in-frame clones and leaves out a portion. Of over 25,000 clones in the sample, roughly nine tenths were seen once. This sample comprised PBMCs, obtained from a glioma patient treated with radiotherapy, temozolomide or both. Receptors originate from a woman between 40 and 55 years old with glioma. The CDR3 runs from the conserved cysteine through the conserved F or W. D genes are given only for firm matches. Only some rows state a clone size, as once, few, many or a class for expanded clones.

CASSLGDPGHGANVLTF,TGCGCCAGCAGCTTGGGTGATCCAGGGCATGGGGCCAACGTCCTGACTTTC,TRBJ2-6,-,TRBV5-1,17,-
CASSLSYRHEAFF,TGTGCCAGCAGTTTATCGTACCGTCATGAAGCTTTCTTT,TRBJ1-1,few,TRBV28,13,-
CAISETSGEQFF,TGTGCCATCAGTGAGACTAGCGGGGAGCAGTTCTTC,TRBJ2-1,-,TRBV10-3,12,TRBD2
CSANFPGGGYEQYF,TGCAGCGCTAACTTTCCCGGTGGGGGTTACGAGCAGTACTTC,TRBJ2-7,-,TRBV29-1,14,-
CASSWTGGGYGYTF,TGCGCCAGCAGCTGGACAGGGGGAGGCTATGGCTACACCTTC,TRBJ1-2,once,TRBV5-1,14,TRBD1
CASSQEWGYEQYF,TGCGCCAGCAGCCAAGAGTGGGGCTACGAGCAGTACTTC,TRBJ2-7,-,TRBV4-3,13,-
CASSVGSAGTGQETQYF,TGTGCCAGCAGCGTAGGTTCGGCTGGGACAGGGCAAGAGACCCAGTACTTC,TRBJ2-5,few,TRBV9,17,TRBD1
CEGAAPYSNQPQHF,TGTGAGGGTGCGGCTCCCTATAGCAATCAGCCCCAGCATTTT,TRBJ1-5,-,TRBV28,14,-
CASKATGGFNQPQHF,TGTGCCAGCAAGGCGACAGGGGGTTTCAATCAGCCCCAGCATTTT,TRBJ1-5,-,TRBV2,15,TRBD1
CASTSGYNEQFF,TGCGCCAGCACTAGCGGCTACAATGAGCAGTTCTTC,TRBJ2-1,-,TRBV5-1,12,TRBD2
CASMAGKNYGYTF,TGTGCCAGCATGGCAGGGAAGAACTATGGCTACACCTTC,TRBJ1-2,once,TRBV2,13,-
CASSLAGGPETQYF,TGTGCCAGCAGCTTAGCGGGGGGGCCGGAGACCCAGTACTTC,TRBJ2-5,-,TRBV7-2,14,-
CASSPQANQPQHF,TGTGCCAGCAGTCCTCAGGCCAATCAGCCCCAGCATTTT,TRBJ1-5,-,TRBV6-5,13,-
CSVKRVEDGYTF,TGCAGCGTTAAAAGGGTTGAAGATGGCTACACCTTC,TRBJ1-2,-,TRBV29-1,12,-
CASSPGTGSEQFF,TGTGCCAGCAGTCCCGGGACAGGGAGTGAGCAGTTCTTC,TRBJ2-1,-,TRBV6-5,13,TRBD1
CAWSRDRGSSNQPQHF,TGTGCCTGGAGTCGGGACCGGGGATCAAGCAATCAGCCCCAGCATTTT,TRBJ1-5,-,TRBV30,16,-
CASSLSGGVGETQYF,TGTGCCAGTAGTCTAAGCGGGGGCGTGGGGGAGACCCAGTACTTC,TRBJ2-5,-,TRBV19,15,TRBD2
CASSLVLRGVGEQFF,TGTGCCAGCAGCTTGGTACTGCGGGGGGTTGGTGAGCAGTTCTTC,TRBJ2-1,-,TRBV5-4,15,TRBD2
CASSQAQTSGDSTDTQYF,TGCGCCAGCAGCCAAGCCCAAACTAGCGGGGATAGCACAGATACGCAGTATTTT,TRBJ2-3,-,TRBV4-3,18,TRBD2
CASKVVSSNQPQHF,TGTGCCAGCAAGGTGGTTTCGAGCAATCAGCCCCAGCATTTT,TRBJ1-5,-,TRBV5-8,14,-